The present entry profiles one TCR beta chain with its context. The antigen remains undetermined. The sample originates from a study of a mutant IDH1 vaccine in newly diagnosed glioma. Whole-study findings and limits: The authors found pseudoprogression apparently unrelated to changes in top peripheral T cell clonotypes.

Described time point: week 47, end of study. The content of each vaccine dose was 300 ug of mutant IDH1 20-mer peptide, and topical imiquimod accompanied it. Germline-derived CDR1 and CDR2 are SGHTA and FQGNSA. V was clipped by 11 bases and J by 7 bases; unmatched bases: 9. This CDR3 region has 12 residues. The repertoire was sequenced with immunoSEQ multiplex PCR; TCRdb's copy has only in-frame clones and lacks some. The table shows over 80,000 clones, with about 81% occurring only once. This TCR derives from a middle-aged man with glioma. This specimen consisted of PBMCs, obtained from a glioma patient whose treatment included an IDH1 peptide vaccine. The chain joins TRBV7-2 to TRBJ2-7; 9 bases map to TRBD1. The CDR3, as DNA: TGTGCCTCCCGGACAGGGGCCATTGAGCAGTACTTC. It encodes CASRTGAIEQYF.